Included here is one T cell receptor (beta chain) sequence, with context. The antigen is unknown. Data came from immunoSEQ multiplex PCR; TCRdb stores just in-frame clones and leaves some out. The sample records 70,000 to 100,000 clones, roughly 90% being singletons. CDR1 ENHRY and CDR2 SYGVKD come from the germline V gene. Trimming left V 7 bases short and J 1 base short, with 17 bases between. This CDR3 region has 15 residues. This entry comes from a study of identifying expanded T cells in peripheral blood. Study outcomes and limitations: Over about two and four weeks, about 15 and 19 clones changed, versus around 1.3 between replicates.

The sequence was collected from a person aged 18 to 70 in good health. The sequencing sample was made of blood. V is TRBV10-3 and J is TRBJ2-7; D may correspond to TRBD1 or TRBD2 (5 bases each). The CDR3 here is CAIKRGQDFSYEQYF. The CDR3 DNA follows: TGTGCCATCAAGAGGGGCCAAGATTTTTCCTACGAGCAGTACTTC.